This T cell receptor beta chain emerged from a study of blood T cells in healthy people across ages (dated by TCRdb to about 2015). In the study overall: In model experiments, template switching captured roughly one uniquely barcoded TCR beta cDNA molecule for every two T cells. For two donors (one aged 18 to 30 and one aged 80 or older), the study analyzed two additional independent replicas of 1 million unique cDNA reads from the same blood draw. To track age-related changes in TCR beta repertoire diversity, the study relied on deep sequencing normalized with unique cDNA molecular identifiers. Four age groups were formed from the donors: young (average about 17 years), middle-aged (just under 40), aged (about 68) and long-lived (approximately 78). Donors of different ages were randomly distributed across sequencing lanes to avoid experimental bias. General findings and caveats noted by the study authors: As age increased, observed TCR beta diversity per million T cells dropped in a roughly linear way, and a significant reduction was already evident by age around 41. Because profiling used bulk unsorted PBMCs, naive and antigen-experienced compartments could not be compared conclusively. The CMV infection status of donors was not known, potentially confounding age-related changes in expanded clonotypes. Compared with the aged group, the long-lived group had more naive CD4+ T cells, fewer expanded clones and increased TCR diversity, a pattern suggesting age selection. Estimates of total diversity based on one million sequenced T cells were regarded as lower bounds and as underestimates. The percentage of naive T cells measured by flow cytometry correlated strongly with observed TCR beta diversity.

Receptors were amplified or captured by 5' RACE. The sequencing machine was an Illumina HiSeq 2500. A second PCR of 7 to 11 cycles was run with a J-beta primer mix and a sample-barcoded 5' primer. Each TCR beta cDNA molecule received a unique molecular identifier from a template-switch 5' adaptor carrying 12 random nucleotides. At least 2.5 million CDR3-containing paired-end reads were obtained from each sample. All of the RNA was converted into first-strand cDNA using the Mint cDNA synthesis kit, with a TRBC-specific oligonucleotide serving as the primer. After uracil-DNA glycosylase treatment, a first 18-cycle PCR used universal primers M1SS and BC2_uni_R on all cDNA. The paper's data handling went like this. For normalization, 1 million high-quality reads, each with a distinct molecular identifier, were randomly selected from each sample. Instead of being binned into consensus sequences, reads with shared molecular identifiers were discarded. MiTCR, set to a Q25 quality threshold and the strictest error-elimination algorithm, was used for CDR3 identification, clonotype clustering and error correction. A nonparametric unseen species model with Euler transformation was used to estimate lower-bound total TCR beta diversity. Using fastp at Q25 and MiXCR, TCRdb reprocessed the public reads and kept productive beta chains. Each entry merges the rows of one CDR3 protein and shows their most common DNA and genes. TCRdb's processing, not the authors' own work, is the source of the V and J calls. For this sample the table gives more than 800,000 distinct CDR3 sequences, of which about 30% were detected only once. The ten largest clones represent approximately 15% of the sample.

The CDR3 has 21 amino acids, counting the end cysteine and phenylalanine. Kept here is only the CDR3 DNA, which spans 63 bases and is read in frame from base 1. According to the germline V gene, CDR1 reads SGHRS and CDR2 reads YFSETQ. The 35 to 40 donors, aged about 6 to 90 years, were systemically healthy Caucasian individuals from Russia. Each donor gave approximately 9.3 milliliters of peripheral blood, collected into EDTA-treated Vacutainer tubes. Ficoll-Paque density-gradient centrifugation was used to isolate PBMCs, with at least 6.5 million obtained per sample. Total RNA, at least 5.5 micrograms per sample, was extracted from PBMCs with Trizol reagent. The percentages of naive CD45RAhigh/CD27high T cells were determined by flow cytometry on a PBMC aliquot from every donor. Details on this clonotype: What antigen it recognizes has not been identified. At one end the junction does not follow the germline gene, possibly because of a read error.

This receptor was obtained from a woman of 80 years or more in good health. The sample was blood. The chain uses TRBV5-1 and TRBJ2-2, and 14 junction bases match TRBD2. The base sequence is TGCGCCATCAGCTTGCGACCTTTGGGACTAGCGGGGGCGAAGAACACCGGGGAGCTGTTTTTT. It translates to CAISLRPLGLAGAKNTGELFF.